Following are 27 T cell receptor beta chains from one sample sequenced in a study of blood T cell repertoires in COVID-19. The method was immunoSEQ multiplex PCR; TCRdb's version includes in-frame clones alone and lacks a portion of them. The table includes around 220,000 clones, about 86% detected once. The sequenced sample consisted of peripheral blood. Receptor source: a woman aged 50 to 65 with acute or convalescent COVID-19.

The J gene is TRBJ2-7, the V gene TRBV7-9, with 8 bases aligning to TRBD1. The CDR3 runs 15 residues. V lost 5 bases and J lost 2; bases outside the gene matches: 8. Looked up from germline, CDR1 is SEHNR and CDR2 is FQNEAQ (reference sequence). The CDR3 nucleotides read TGTGCCAGCAGCAACCGGGACAGGTTTGCCTACGAGCAGTACTTC. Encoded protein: CASSNRDRFAYEQYF.

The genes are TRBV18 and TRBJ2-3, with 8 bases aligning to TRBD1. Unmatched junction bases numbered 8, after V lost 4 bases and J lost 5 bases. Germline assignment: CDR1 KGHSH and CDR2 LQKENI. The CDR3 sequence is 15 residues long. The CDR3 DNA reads TGTGCCAGCTCACGCAGACAGGGGTCAGAAGATACGCAGTATTTT. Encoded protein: CASSRRQGSEDTQYF.

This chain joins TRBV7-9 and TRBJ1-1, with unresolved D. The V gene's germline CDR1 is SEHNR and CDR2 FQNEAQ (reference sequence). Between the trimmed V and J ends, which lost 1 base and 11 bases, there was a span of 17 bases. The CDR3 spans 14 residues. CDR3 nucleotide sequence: TGTGCCAGCAGCTTAGTTGGTAATCGAGGGAGGGCTTTCTTT. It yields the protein CASSLVGNRGRAFF.

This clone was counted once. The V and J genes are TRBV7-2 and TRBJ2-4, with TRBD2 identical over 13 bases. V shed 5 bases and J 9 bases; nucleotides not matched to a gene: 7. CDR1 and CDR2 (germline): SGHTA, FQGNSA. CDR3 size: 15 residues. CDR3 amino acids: CASSPGTSGIGIQYF. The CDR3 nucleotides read TGTGCCAGCAGCCCAGGGACTAGCGGGATCGGCATTCAGTACTTC.

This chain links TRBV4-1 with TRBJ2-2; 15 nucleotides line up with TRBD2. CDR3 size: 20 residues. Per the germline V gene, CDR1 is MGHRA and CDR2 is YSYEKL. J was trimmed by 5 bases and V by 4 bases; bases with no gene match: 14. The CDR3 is CASSPGLAGGPRRGTGELFF. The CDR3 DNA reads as TGCGCCAGCAGCCCCGGACTAGCGGGGGGGCCCCGCCGTGGTACCGGGGAGCTGTTTTTT.

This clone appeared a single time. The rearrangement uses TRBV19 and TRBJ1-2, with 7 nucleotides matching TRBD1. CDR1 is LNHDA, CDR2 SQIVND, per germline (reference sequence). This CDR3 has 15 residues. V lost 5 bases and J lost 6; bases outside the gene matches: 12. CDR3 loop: CASSPKDRALNGYTF. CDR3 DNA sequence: TGTGCCAGTAGTCCAAAAGACAGGGCTCTAAATGGCTACACCTTC.

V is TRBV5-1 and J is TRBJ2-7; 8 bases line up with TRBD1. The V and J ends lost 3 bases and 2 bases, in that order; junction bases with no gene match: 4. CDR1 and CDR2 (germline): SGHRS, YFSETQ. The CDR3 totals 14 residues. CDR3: CASSSGQATYEQYF. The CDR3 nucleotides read TGCGCCAGCAGCTCGGGACAGGCAACCTACGAGCAGTACTTC.

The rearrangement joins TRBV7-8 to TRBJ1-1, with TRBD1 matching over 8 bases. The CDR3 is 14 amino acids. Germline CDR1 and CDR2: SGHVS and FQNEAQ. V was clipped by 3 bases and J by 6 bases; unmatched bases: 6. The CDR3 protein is CASSFSQGDAEAFF. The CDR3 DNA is TGTGCCAGCAGCTTTTCACAGGGGGACGCTGAAGCTTTCTTT.

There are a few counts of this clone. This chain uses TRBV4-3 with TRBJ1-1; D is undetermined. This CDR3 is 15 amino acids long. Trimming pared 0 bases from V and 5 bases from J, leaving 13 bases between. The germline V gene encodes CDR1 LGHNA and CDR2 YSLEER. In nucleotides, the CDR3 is TGCGCCAGCAGCCAAGATCACCGGGGTTGGACTGAAGCTTTCTTT. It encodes CASSQDHRGWTEAFF.

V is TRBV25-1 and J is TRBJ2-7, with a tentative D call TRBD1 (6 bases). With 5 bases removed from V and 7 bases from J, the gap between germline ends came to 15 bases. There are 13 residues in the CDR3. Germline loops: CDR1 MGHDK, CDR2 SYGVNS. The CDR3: CASSSTGPSEQYF. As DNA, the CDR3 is TGTGCCAGCAGTTCGACAGGCCCCTCGGAGCAGTACTTC.

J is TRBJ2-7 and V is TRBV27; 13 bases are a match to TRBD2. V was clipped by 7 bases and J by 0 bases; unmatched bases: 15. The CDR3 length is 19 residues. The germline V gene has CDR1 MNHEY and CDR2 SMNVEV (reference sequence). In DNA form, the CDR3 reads TGTGCCAGCACGAATATAAGACTAGCGGGGGGCTGGAGCTCCTACGAGCAGTACTTC. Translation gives CASTNIRLAGGWSSYEQYF.

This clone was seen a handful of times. The CDR3 sequence: CASSRDRGQGYGYTF. CDR3 DNA: TGCGCCAGCAGCCGCGACAGGGGGCAAGGCTATGGCTACACCTTC. The V gene is TRBV5-1, the J gene TRBJ1-2, with TRBD1 identical over 10 bases. V was clipped by 4 bases and J by 4 bases; unmatched bases: 7. The germline V gene encodes CDR1 SGHRS and CDR2 YFSETQ. The CDR3 contains 15 residues.

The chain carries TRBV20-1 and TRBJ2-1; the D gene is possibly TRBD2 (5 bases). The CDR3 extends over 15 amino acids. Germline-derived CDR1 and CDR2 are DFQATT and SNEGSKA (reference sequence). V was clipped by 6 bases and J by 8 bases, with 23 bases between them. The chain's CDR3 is CSASRPSFGNYEQFF. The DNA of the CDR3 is TGCAGTGCGAGTAGGCCTTCCTTCGGGAACTATGAGCAGTTCTTC.

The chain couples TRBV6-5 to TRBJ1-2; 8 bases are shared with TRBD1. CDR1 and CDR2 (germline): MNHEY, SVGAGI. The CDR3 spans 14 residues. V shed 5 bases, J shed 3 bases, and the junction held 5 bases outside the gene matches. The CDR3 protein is CASSIQTGDYGYTF. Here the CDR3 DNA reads TGTGCCAGCAGTATACAGACAGGGGACTATGGCTACACCTTC.

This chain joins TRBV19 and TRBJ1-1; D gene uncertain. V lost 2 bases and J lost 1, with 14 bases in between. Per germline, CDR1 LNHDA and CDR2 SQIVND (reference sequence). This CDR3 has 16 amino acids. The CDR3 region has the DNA TGTGCCAGTAGTATACTCCAAAGCTCTGGGAACACTGAAGCTTTCTTT. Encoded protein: CASSILQSSGNTEAFF.

Here the CDR3 DNA reads TGTGCCAGCAGCTTATATCACGAGCAGTACTTC. Encoded protein: CASSLYHEQYF. This chain links TRBV5-6 with TRBJ2-7; D gene unclear. V lost 2 bases and J lost 5, with 5 bases in between. The CDR3 loop spans 11 amino acids. The V gene's germline CDR1 is SGHDT and CDR2 YYEEEE.

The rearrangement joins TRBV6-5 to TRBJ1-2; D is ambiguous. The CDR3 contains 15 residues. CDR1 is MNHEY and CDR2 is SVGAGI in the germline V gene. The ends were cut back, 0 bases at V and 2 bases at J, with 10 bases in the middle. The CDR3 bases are TGTGCCAGCAGTTACTCAGCGGCCCAGAACTATGGCTACACCTTC. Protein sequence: CASSYSAAQNYGYTF.

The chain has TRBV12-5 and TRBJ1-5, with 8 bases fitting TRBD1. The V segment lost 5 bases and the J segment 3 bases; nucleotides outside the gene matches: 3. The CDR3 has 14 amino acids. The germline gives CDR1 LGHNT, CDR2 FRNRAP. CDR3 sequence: CASGRQGLNQPQHF. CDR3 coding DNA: TGTGCTAGTGGTCGACAGGGGCTCAATCAGCCCCAGCATTTT.

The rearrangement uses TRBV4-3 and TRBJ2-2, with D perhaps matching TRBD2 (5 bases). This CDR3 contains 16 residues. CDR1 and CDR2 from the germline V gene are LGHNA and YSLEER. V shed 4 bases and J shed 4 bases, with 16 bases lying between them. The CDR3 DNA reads TGCGCCAGCAGCCCCAGGACCCCGAGCGGCACCGGGGAGCTGTTTTTT. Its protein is CASSPRTPSGTGELFF.

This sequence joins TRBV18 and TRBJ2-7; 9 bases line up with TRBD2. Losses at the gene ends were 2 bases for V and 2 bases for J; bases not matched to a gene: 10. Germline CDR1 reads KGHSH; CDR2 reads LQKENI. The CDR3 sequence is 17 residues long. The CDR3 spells CASSPAGGPQSPYEQYF. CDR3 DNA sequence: TGTGCCAGCTCACCAGCGGGGGGGCCGCAATCGCCCTACGAGCAGTACTTC.

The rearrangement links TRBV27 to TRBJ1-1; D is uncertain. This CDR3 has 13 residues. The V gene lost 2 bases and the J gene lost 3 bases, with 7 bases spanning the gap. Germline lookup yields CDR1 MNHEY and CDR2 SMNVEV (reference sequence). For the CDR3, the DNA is TGTGCCAGCAGTTTAGCCAGTTACACTGAAGCTTTCTTT. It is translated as CASSLASYTEAFF.

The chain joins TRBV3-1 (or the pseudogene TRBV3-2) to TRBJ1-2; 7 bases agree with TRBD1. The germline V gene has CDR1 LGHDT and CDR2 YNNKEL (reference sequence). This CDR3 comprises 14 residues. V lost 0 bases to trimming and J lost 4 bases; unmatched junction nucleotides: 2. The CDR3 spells CASSQETGRYGYTF. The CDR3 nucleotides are TGTGCCAGCAGCCAAGAGACAGGGCGCTATGGCTACACCTTC.

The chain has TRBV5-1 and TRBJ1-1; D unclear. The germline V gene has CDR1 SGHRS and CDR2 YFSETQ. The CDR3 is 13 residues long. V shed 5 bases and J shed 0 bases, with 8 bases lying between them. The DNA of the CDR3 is TGCGCCAGCAGGATGCAGATGAACACTGAAGCTTTCTTT. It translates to CASRMQMNTEAFF.

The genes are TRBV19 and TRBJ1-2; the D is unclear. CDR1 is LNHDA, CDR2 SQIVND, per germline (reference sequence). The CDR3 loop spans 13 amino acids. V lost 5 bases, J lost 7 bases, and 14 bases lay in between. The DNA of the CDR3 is TGTGCCAGTAGTCCCGACGGGATGTCTGGCTACACCTTC. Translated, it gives CASSPDGMSGYTF. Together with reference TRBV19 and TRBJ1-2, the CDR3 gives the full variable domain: DGGITQSPKYLFRKEGQNVTLSCEQNLNHDAMYWYRQDPGQGLRLIYYSQIVNDFQKGDIAEGYSVSREKKESFPLTVTSAQKNPTAFYLCASSPDGMSGYTFGSGTRLTVV.

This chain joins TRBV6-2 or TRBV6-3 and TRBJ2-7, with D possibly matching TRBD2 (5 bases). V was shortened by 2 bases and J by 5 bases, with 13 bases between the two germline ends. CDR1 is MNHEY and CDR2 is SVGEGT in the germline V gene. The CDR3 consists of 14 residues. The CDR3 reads CASSYRPDGDEQYF. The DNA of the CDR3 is TGTGCCAGCAGTTACCGACCGGACGGGGACGAGCAGTACTTC.

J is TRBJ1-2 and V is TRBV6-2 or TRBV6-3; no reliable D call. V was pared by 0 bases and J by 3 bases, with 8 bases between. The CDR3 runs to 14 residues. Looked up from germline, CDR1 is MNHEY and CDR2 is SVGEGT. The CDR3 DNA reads TGTGCCAGCAGTTACTCGGCGGCCTACTATGGCTACACCTTC. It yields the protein CASSYSAAYYGYTF.

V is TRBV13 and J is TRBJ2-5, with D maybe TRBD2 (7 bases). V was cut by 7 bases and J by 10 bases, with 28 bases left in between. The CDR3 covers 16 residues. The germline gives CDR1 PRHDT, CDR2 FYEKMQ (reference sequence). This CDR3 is CASIRWGAGEARDQYF. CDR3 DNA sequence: TGTGCCAGCATCAGATGGGGGGCGGGAGAGGCAAGAGACCAGTACTTC.